A single sample is the source of the 16 T cell receptor beta chains below, sequenced in a study of control samples from healthy donors and cancer patients. Some clones are missing from TCRdb's copy, which holds only in-frame ones; the method was immunoSEQ multiplex PCR. The sample contains fewer than 200,000 clones, about 90% of which appear only once. The material sequenced was blood. Receptor source: a woman aged 25 to 39 in good health.

The rearrangement joins TRBV6-1 to TRBJ2-7; D is unclear. The CDR3 loop spans 15 amino acids. Germline V gene sequence: CDR1 MNHNS, CDR2 SASEGT. The ends were cut back, 3 bases at V and 0 bases at J, with 12 bases in the middle. The CDR3 is CASSEGKALSYEQYV. The CDR3 DNA follows: TGTGCCAGCAGTGAGGGGAAGGCCCTCTCCTACGAGCAGTACGTC.

Concerning this clone itself: The sample has other DNA sequences that encode this CDR3 too. The CDR3 region has the DNA TGTGCCAGCAGTTACTCTACGACGGGAGGCGAGCAGTACGTC. Encoded protein: CASSYSTTGGEQYV. The chain recombines TRBV6-5 with TRBJ2-7; 7 nucleotides line up with TRBD2. The CDR3 contains 14 residues. Germline V gene lookup returns CDR1 MNHEY and CDR2 SVGAGI. V gave up 0 bases and J gave up 6 bases; unmatched junction bases: 5.

The V and J genes are TRBV10-2 and TRBJ2-7, with D maybe TRBD2 (5 bases). Trimming took 10 bases from V and 2 from J, leaving 18 bases between them. The CDR3 length is 14 residues. In germline, CDR1 is WSHSY, CDR2 SAAADI. The CDR3 DNA reads TGCGCCACCCAGACCGGTCTGGGAGCCTACGAGCAGTACGTC. This codes for CATQTGLGAYEQYV.

This chain uses TRBV29-1 with TRBJ1-1; tentatively, D is TRBD1 (5 bases). Germline CDR1 reads SQVTM; CDR2 reads ANQGSEA. V lost 5 bases and J lost 1, with 26 bases in between. The CDR3 is 18 amino acids. CDR3 sequence (DNA): TGCAGCGTTATTGGGGGTCTCTCTCGCTTGTTCCCGAACACTGAAGCTTTCTTT. Amino acid sequence: CSVIGGLSRLFPNTEAFF.

The gene calls are TRBV28 and TRBJ2-7, with 11 bases lining up with TRBD2. The CDR3 has 16 residues. The J segment lost 0 bases and the V segment lost 5 bases, leaving 6 bases of the junction unmatched. Germline V lookup: CDR1 MDHEN, CDR2 SYDVKM. CDR3: CASSPGLAGVSYEQYF. CDR3 coding DNA: TGTGCCAGCAGTCCAGGACTAGCGGGTGTCTCCTACGAGCAGTACTTC.

In its sample, this clone was seen once. The rearrangement uses TRBV9 and TRBJ2-1; 10 bases fit TRBD2. Unmatched junction bases numbered 5, after V lost 0 bases and J lost 8 bases. The CDR3 is made up of 15 amino acids. Germline CDR1 reads SGDLS; CDR2 reads YYNGEE. The CDR3: CASSVEPSGGHEQFF. DNA of the CDR3: TGTGCCAGCAGCGTAGAGCCTAGCGGGGGTCATGAGCAGTTCTTC.

This clone turned up a few times. The chain has TRBV5-5 and TRBJ1-4; 7 positions agree with TRBD1. The CDR3 totals 15 residues. V was pared by 4 bases and J by 5 bases, with 8 bases of the junction left unmatched. Germline CDR1 reads SGHKS; CDR2 reads YYEKEE (reference sequence). The CDR3 loop reads CASSSETGWNEKLFF. DNA of the CDR3: TGTGCCAGCAGCAGCGAGACAGGGTGGAATGAAAAACTGTTTTTT.

The gene calls are TRBV29-1 and TRBJ1-1; D may be TRBD1 (6 bases). The CDR3 length is 12 residues. CDR1 is SQVTM, CDR2 ANQGSEA, per germline. Trimming stripped 6 bases from V and 4 bases from J, with 12 bases between. CDR3 residues: CSVLTGSTEAFF. CDR3 DNA: TGCAGCGTGCTGACAGGTTCCACTGAAGCTTTCTTT.

V is TRBV6-5 and J is TRBJ1-2; 7 nucleotides match TRBD1. Germline CDR1 reads MNHEY; CDR2 reads SVGAGI. This CDR3 has 13 residues. V shed 4 bases, J shed 3 bases, and the junction held 2 bases outside the gene matches. CDR3 bases: TGTGCCAGCAGTTCCGGGACAGACTATGGCTACACCTTC. Its translation: CASSSGTDYGYTF.

The chain uses TRBV7-9 and TRBJ2-7; possibly TRBD2 for D (5 bases). Germline V CDR1 and CDR2: SEHNR, FQNEAQ (reference sequence). V was cut by 1 base and J by 3 bases, with 7 bases left in between. The CDR3 consists of 13 residues. The CDR3 nucleotides are TGTGCCAGCAGCTTAGGAGGGTTCTACGAGCAGTACTTC. It yields the protein CASSLGGFYEQYF.

J is TRBJ1-3 and V is TRBV6-5; D remains ambiguous. Looked up from germline, CDR1 is MNHEY and CDR2 is SVGAGI. V was trimmed by 8 bases and J by 0 bases, leaving 8 bases between them. This CDR3 region has 13 residues. CDR3 nucleotide sequence: TGTGCCAGCGGGGAAAACTCTGGAAACACCATATATTTT. Its protein is CASGENSGNTIYF.

The genes are TRBV19 and TRBJ1-5; the D is unclear. The CDR3 contains 18 residues. Trimming took 2 bases from V and 4 from J, leaving 21 bases between them. Germline CDR1 and CDR2: LNHDA and SQIVND (reference sequence). CDR3 sequence: CASSINPQDWRRNQPQHF. For the CDR3, the DNA is TGTGCCAGTAGTATAAACCCCCAGGATTGGAGAAGGAATCAGCCCCAGCATTTT.

The chain employs TRBV10-2 and TRBJ1-6; D uncertain. Trimming stripped 7 bases from V and 3 bases from J, with 10 bases between. The germline V gene encodes CDR1 WSHSY and CDR2 SAAADI. CDR3 length: 14 amino acids. This CDR3 is CASNSDNYNSPLHF. As DNA, the CDR3 is TGCGCCAGCAATTCAGACAACTATAATTCACCCCTCCACTTT.

The rearrangement links TRBV6-6 to TRBJ1-5; D not certain. Trimming removed 3 bases at V and 8 bases at J, with 11 bases between. The CDR3 is 13 residues long. From germline, CDR1 is MNHNY and CDR2 SVGAGI (reference sequence). CDR3 region: CASSYRSSEPQHF. Written as DNA, the CDR3 is TGTGCCAGCAGTTATAGGTCCTCGGAGCCCCAGCATTTT.

The chain carries TRBV5-4 and TRBJ1-5, with TRBD1 identical over 8 bases. This CDR3 region has 15 residues. Germline loops: CDR1 SGHNT, CDR2 YYREEE (reference sequence). V gave up 3 bases and J gave up 6 bases; unmatched junction bases: 8. The CDR3 loop reads CASSWGTGGSQPQHF. CDR3 nucleotides: TGTGCCAGCAGCTGGGGAACAGGGGGGAGTCAGCCCCAGCATTTT. The full variable domain, completed using reference TRBV5-4 and TRBJ1-5, is ETGVTQSPTHLIKTRGQQVTLRCSSQSGHNTVSWYQQALGQGPQFIFQYYREEENGRGNFPPRFSGLQFPNYSSELNVNALELDDSALYLCASSWGTGGSQPQHFGDGTRLSIL.

This chain uses TRBV7-9 with TRBJ1-3; no reliable D call. The V and J ends lost 2 bases and 7 bases respectively, with 12 bases between them. Germline lookup yields CDR1 SEHNR and CDR2 FQNEAQ (reference sequence). This CDR3 has 14 amino acids. This CDR3 is CASSLMPAGNTIYF. CDR3 DNA: TGTGCCAGCAGCTTAATGCCAGCCGGGAACACCATATATTTT.